Shown below are 3 T cell receptor beta chains from a single sample sequenced in a study of preoperative IRX-2 immunotherapy in early breast cancer. Treatment reported: preoperative locoregional IRX-2 cytokine immunotherapy. TCRdb's copy holds only in-frame clones and misses some; the assay was immunoSEQ multiplex PCR. The sample consists of 40,000 to 45,000 clones, about 95% of them appearing once. The sample in question was tumor tissue, obtained after IRX-2 immunotherapy. The receptors shown here come from a human donor with breast cancer.

This CDR3 is CASSPRLAGSNNEQFF. The CDR3, as DNA: TGTGCCAGCAGCCCCAGACTAGCGGGGTCCAACAATGAGCAGTTCTTC. This rearrangement joins TRBV4-2 to TRBJ2-1, with 11 bases matching TRBD2. The CDR3 spans 16 residues. Germline CDR1 is LGHNA and CDR2 is YNFKEQ. With V trimmed by 4 bases and J by 5 bases, 7 bases remained unmatched.

This clone was seen a single time. The chain links TRBV9 to TRBJ2-3; 13 positions agree with TRBD2. V shed 10 bases and J 3 bases; nucleotides not matched to a gene: 11. The CDR3 length is 16 residues. CDR1 is SGDLS, CDR2 YYNGEE, per germline. Here the CDR3 DNA reads TGTGCCTCTTCGACTAGCGGGAGGTTTGAAACAGATACGCAGTATTTT. Encoded protein: CASSTSGRFETDTQYF.

V is TRBV11-1 and J is TRBJ2-5, with D perhaps TRBD2 (6 bases). V lost 3 bases to trimming and J lost 3 bases, with 8 bases between them. The CDR3 sequence is 13 residues long. Germline V CDR1 and CDR2: SGHAT, FQDESV (reference sequence). The CDR3, as DNA: TGTGCCAGCAGCTTTGGAGGGGAAGAGACCCAGTACTTC. Translation gives CASSFGGEETQYF.